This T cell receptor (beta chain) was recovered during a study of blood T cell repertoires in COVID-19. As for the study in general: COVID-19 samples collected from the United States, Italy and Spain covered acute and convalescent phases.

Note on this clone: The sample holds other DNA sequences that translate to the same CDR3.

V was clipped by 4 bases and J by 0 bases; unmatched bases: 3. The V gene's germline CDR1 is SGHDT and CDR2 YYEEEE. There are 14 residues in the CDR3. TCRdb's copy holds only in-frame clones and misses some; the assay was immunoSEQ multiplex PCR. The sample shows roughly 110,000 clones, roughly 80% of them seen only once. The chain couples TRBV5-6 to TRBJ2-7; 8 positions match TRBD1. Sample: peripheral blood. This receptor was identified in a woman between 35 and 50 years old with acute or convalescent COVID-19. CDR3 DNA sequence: TGTGCCAGCAGCCGGACAGGGAGCTCCTACGAGCAGTACTTC. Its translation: CASSRTGSSYEQYF.